The clone carrying this TCR beta chain was observed at least ten times. The data were taken from a study of T cells in Graves' hyperthyroidism and ophthalmopathy. Amplified TCR beta CDR3 regions derived from RNA transcripts. HTBI primers were the set used in a first-round RT-PCR of the TCR CDR3. MiXCR, run by TCRdb on the multiplex PCR reads, gives a single entry per CDR3 protein. The table shows hundreds of thousands of distinct CDR3 sequences, with less than 15% occurring only once. This CDR3 spans 17 amino acids. The ends lost 4 bases at V and 2 bases at J; junction bases unmatched: 12. The TCR originated in a woman aged 18-29 years with Graves' hyperthyroidism. The chain carries TRBV12-3 or TRBV12-4 and TRBJ2-3; TRBD2 aligns across 7 bases. The sample taken for sequencing was blood. CDR3 sequence (DNA): TGTGCCAGCAGTTCATTGGGAGCGGGAATTAACACAGATACGCAGTATTTT. Encoded protein: CASSSLGAGINTDTQYF.